These T cell receptor beta chains were read from a single sample in a study of Ad26.COV2.S vaccination and SARS-CoV-2 variants. Method: immunoSEQ multiplex PCR; TCRdb's copy keeps in-frame clones and lacks some. Seen here are about 410,000 clones, approximately 90% observed once, and the top ten hold around 1.9%. This specimen was peripheral blood, taken in a trial of Ad26.COV2.S vaccine versus placebo. All receptors come from a person between 18 and 59 years old who received the Ad26.COV2.S COVID-19 vaccine or a placebo. The CDR3 runs from the conserved cysteine through the conserved F or W. A D gene is named only where the DNA matches it firmly. A clone size is listed for some rows: how often the clone was seen (once, few, many), or a class if it is expanded.

clone size	V gene	J gene	D gene	CDR3 protein	CDR3 DNA
NA	TRBV4-3	TRBJ1-4	TRBD1	CASSHRDRGKEKLFF	TGCGCCAGCAGCCACCGGGACAGGGGCAAGGAAAAACTGTTTTTT
once	TRBV21-1	TRBJ1-1	NA	CASSEREILDRENSKPTEAFF	TGTGCCAGCAGCGAAAGAGAGATCCTGGACAGGGAAAATTCGAAACCCACTGAAGCTTTCTTT
NA	TRBV12-3/TRBV12-4	TRBJ1-2	TRBD1	CASSLGQSVSF	TGTGCCAGCAGCCTGGGACAGTCGGTATCCTTC
NA	TRBV19	TRBJ2-7	NA	CASSILQGHEQYF	TGTGCCAGTAGTATCCTACAGGGCCACGAGCAGTACTTC
NA	TRBV19	TRBJ2-1	NA	CASSIDHSSYNEQFF	TGTGCCAGTAGTATAGATCACAGTTCCTACAATGAGCAGTTCTTC
NA	TRBV28	TRBJ1-6	NA	CASTGAHLLESPLHF	TGTGCCAGCACAGGGGCCCATTTACTGGAATCACCCCTCCACTTT
NA	TRBV20-1	TRBJ2-7	NA	CSASGPGTYEQYF	TGCAGTGCTAGTGGGCCGGGGACCTACGAGCAGTACTTC
NA	TRBV19	TRBJ2-1	TRBD2	CASSMAGVNNEQFF	TGTGCCAGTAGTATGGCGGGAGTCAACAATGAGCAGTTCTTC
NA	TRBV10-3	TRBJ2-7	TRBD1	CAISESGDSYEQYF	TGTGCCATCAGTGAGTCGGGGGACAGCTACGAGCAGTACTTC
NA	TRBV7-9	TRBJ2-1	TRBD1	CASSSQGQGHYNEQFF	TGTGCCAGCAGTTCCCAGGGACAGGGGCATTACAATGAGCAGTTCTTC
NA	TRBV9	TRBJ1-4	NA	CASSANAGRTTNEKLFF	TGTGCCAGCAGCGCCAACGCGGGGAGAACAACTAATGAAAAACTGTTTTTT
NA	TRBV28	TRBJ2-7	TRBD1	CASSLGGQGEQYF	TGTGCCAGCAGTTTAGGGGGACAGGGCGAGCAGTACTTC
NA	TRBV7-8	TRBJ1-2	NA	CASSPDDYGYTF	TGTGCCAGCAGCCCGGATGACTATGGCTACACCTTC
NA	TRBV4-2	TRBJ2-7	NA	CASSQETGSSYEQYF	TGTGCCAGCAGCCAAGAAACGGGCAGCTCCTACGAGCAGTACTTC
NA	TRBV20-1	TRBJ2-3	TRBD2	CSASSGRPRIDTQYF	TGCAGTGCTAGTAGCGGGAGGCCCAGAATAGATACGCAGTATTTT
NA	TRBV2	TRBJ2-2	NA	CASSEVRSNTGELFF	TGTGCCAGCAGTGAGGTCAGGTCGAACACCGGGGAGCTGTTTTTT
NA	TRBV7-3	TRBJ2-5	NA	CASSSLGNTGRETQYF	TGTGCCAGCAGCTCCCTCGGAAACACAGGTCGCGAGACCCAGTACTTC
NA	TRBV5-4	TRBJ2-3	NA	CASSLGQASTDTQYF	TGTGCCAGCAGCTTGGGGCAGGCCAGCACAGATACGCAGTATTTT
NA	TRBV11-3	TRBJ1-6	NA	CASSPEGNSPLHF	TGTGCCAGCAGCCCTGAGGGAAATTCACCCCTCCACTTT
NA	TRBV2	TRBJ1-2	NA	CASSEETAYGYTF	TGTGCCAGCAGTGAAGAGACAGCGTATGGCTACACCTTC
NA	TRBV6-5	TRBJ2-3	NA	CASTDPGLDTQYF	TGTGCCAGCACCGACCCAGGGCTGGATACGCAGTATTTT
NA	TRBV15	TRBJ1-1	NA	CATSSPSMMGTEAFF	TGTGCCACCAGCAGCCCTTCGATGATGGGCACTGAAGCTTTCTTT